The 15 T cell receptor beta chains reported below all come from one sample, sequenced in a study of cytomegalovirus exposure and HLA in healthy donors. PCR amplification relied on 60 Vbeta primers (plus 13 Jbeta primers). Generated by immunoSEQ multiplex PCR, the TCRdb table keeps only in-frame clones and is missing some. Here the sample spans around 200,000 clones, 75% to 90% being singletons. The specimen was PBMCs. Receptors originate from a woman in her 30s in good health and CMV-seronegative.

The chain has TRBV5-1 and TRBJ2-2; tentatively, D is TRBD1 (6 bases). This CDR3 spans 16 amino acids. V lost 2 bases to trimming and J lost 3 bases, with 14 bases between them. Germline CDR1 SGHRS, CDR2 YFSETQ. In DNA, the CDR3 is TGCGCCAGCAGCTTTTTGGGGGCGAGCGACACCGGGGAGCTGTTTTTT. Translating it yields CASSFLGASDTGELFF.

V is TRBV5-1 and J is TRBJ2-5, with TRBD2 matching over 12 bases. Germline trimming cut 0 bases from V and 4 bases from J; bases unmatched to any gene: 4. Germline V gives CDR1 SGHRS, CDR2 YFSETQ. The CDR3 spans 16 residues. The CDR3 nucleotides read TGCGCCAGCAGCTTGGAAACTAGCGGGGGGACAGAGACCCAGTACTTC. Its translation is CASSLETSGGTETQYF.

The chain links TRBV5-1 to TRBJ1-1; D ambiguous. The CDR3 runs to 15 residues. The V and J ends lost 4 bases and 8 bases respectively, with 21 bases between them. Germline V gene lookup returns CDR1 SGHRS and CDR2 YFSETQ. The CDR3 protein is CASSIGLPGILEAFF. DNA of the CDR3: TGCGCCAGCAGCATAGGACTTCCCGGGATACTAGAAGCTTTCTTT.

This clone was observed a single time. The gene calls are TRBV28 and TRBJ2-2, with D possibly being TRBD1 (6 bases). Trimming took 8 bases from V and 4 from J, leaving 11 bases between them. CDR3 length equals 13 residues. CDR1 and CDR2 (germline): MDHEN, SYDVKM. CDR3 protein: CASGGGITGELFF. Here the CDR3 DNA reads TGTGCCAGCGGGGGCGGTATCACCGGGGAGCTGTTTTTT.

For the CDR3, the DNA is TGCGCCAGCAGCTTGTCCCAGGGGGGCACAGATACGCAGTATTTT. It specifies CASSLSQGGTDTQYF. The V and J genes are TRBV5-1 and TRBJ2-3; TRBD1 matches 7 bases. Germline loops: CDR1 SGHRS, CDR2 YFSETQ. Unmatched junction bases numbered 3, after V lost 1 base and J lost 1 base. The CDR3 totals 15 residues.

V and J are TRBV13 and TRBJ1-1; the D gene is possibly TRBD1 (5 bases). This CDR3 region has 14 residues. The germline V gene encodes CDR1 PRHDT and CDR2 FYEKMQ (reference sequence). Trimming pared 5 bases from V and 5 bases from J, leaving 15 bases between. The CDR3, as DNA: TGTGCCAGCAGCCCGTCATCAGGGTGGACTGAAGCTTTCTTT. Translation: CASSPSSGWTEAFF.

This clone was seen a few times. The chain uses TRBV5-1 and TRBJ1-2; tentative D call: TRBD1 (6 bases). The V and J ends lost 3 bases and 6 bases respectively, with 9 bases between them. Germline values: CDR1 SGHRS, CDR2 YFSETQ. This CDR3 has 12 residues. The CDR3 DNA reads as TGCGCCAGCAGCTCAAACAGGGATGGCTACACCTTC. The encoded protein is CASSSNRDGYTF.

V is TRBV5-1 and J is TRBJ2-3; D call uncertain. V was shortened by 1 base and J by 2 bases, with 11 bases between the two germline ends. This CDR3 comprises 15 residues. Looked up from germline, CDR1 is SGHRS and CDR2 is YFSETQ. The CDR3 bases are TGCGCCAGCAGCTTGAGAGAGCAGGTCACAGATACGCAGTATTTT. It specifies CASSLREQVTDTQYF.

The chain joins TRBV7-9 to TRBJ2-3; D not certain. This CDR3 is 16 amino acids long. CDR1 and CDR2 from the germline V gene are SEHNR and FQNEAQ (reference sequence). Trimming removed 0 bases from V and 0 bases from J, with 10 bases in between. CDR3 DNA sequence: TGTGCCAGCAGCTTAGCAGTTCGGAGCAGCACAGATACGCAGTATTTT. It is translated as CASSLAVRSSTDTQYF.

This clone was recorded only once. The rearrangement joins TRBV5-1 to TRBJ2-6; D is perhaps TRBD2 (6 bases). Germline-derived CDR1 and CDR2 are SGHRS and YFSETQ. The CDR3 is 16 residues long. Between the trimmed V and J ends, which lost 4 bases and 4 bases, there was a span of 15 bases. The chain's CDR3 is CASSRLGGDGANVLTF. The CDR3 bases are TGCGCCAGCAGCAGACTCGGAGGGGACGGGGCCAACGTCCTGACTTTC.

The J gene is TRBJ2-7, the V gene TRBV5-1; D remains ambiguous. Germline V gene data show CDR1 as SGHRS and CDR2 as YFSETQ. This CDR3 is built from 12 residues. Trimming pared 4 bases from V and 0 bases from J, leaving 5 bases between. The CDR3 DNA reads as TGCGCCAGCAGCCCGAGCTCCTACGAGCAGTACTTC. This sequence encodes CASSPSSYEQYF.

The chain carries TRBV5-4 and TRBJ1-4, with 7 bases that match TRBD1. Germline V gene lookup returns CDR1 SGHNT and CDR2 YYREEE (reference sequence). The CDR3 loop spans 15 amino acids. The J segment lost 7 bases and the V segment lost 3 bases, leaving 9 bases of the junction unmatched. The CDR3 nucleotides are TGTGCCAGCAGCTGGTCCGGACAGGTCGGTGAAAAACTGTTTTTT. Encoded protein: CASSWSGQVGEKLFF. Full variable domain (missing parts from reference TRBV5-4 and TRBJ1-4): ETGVTQSPTHLIKTRGQQVTLRCSSQSGHNTVSWYQQALGQGPQFIFQYYREEENGRGNFPPRFSGLQFPNYSSELNVNALELDDSALYLCASSWSGQVGEKLFFGSGTQLSVL.

The chain couples TRBV7-6 to TRBJ2-7, with 11 bases that match TRBD2. The V segment lost 1 base and the J segment 3 bases; nucleotides outside the gene matches: 5. Germline CDR1 and CDR2: SGHVS and FNYEAQ. The CDR3 loop spans 16 amino acids. CDR3 bases: TGTGCCAGCAGCTTAGGGCGACTAGCGGGGCTCTACGAGCAGTACTTC. It encodes CASSLGRLAGLYEQYF. The full variable domain, in which reference TRBV7-6 and TRBJ2-7 provide the parts outside the CDR3, is GAGVSQSPRYKVTKRGQDVALRCDPISGHVSLYWYRQALGQGPEFLTYFNYEAQQDKSGLPNDRFSAERPEGSISTLTIQRTEQRDSAMYRCASSLGRLAGLYEQYFGPGTRLTVT.

The rearrangement uses TRBV28 and TRBJ2-1; 9 bases align to TRBD1. The CDR3 has 15 residues. V gave up 6 bases and J gave up 8 bases; unmatched junction bases: 11. Germline lookup yields CDR1 MDHEN and CDR2 SYDVKM. The CDR3: CASSRWGNRGHEQFF. CDR3 nucleotides: TGTGCCAGCAGCCGCTGGGGTAACAGGGGGCATGAGCAGTTCTTC.

This chain joins TRBV20-1 and TRBJ1-1; D unresolved. V lost 3 bases and J 11 bases, leaving 13 bases between the germline ends. The CDR3 contains 11 residues. Germline loops: CDR1 DFQATT, CDR2 SNEGSKA (reference sequence). DNA for the CDR3: TGCAGTGCTAGTCGCGAGACAAAGGCTTTCTTT. Translated: CSASRETKAFF.